These T cell receptor beta chains were read from a single sample in a study of T-cell reconstitution after alpha-beta-depleted transplantation in children. Each CDR3 protein is one row after TCRdb ran MiXCR on the PCR reads. The data show 130,000 to 150,000 distinct CDR3 sequences, around 9% seen once. The sequences come from PBMCs, mostly from graft donor cells, collected 180 days after TCRalphabeta/CD19-depleted stem cell transplant. These receptor sequences come from a female patient under 10 years old who had a stem cell transplant for congenital amegakaryocytic thrombocytopenia, so the T cells may come from the graft donor. CDR3s leave out the opening cysteine and the closing phenylalanine or tryptophan. The order of the fields is V gene, CDR3 length, J gene, CDR3 protein.

TRBV6-1	13	TRBJ1-1	ASRNYDRGVTEAF
TRBV20-1	16	TRBJ2-1	SAALGQGFFGTSSEQF
TRBV11-2	12	TRBJ2-5	ASSLVRTEETQY
TRBV2	12	TRBJ2-7	ASRGGTAALEQY
TRBV20-1	12	TRBJ2-2	SARDGGATGELF
TRBV5-6	13	TRBJ2-3	ASSLGAGRSDTQY
TRBV5-1	14	TRBJ2-3	ASSLLAGVGTDTQY
TRBV10-3	11	TRBJ2-7	AISESRDYEQY
TRBV5-5	15	TRBJ2-2	ASTSRPRTSSTGELF
TRBV7-6	13	TRBJ2-7	ASSLGGGLNGEQY
TRBV4-3	14	TRBJ2-1	ASSQDRLDAYNEQF
TRBV28	15	TRBJ2-7	ASSLILSGPQTYEQY
TRBV7-8	17	TRBJ2-5	ASSFPPGLAGVGRETQY
TRBV29-1	12	TRBJ2-1	SVETSGSGNEQF
TRBV5-6	14	TRBJ2-7	ASSLSVGGASYEQY
TRBV20-1	11	TRBJ2-1	SKGTVSYNEQF
TRBV20-1	13	TRBJ2-2	SARDGLAGYGELF
TRBV6-1	11	TRBJ1-2	ASSLRGFYGYT
TRBV20-1	9	TRBJ2-1	TAGVLPFRF
TRBV6-5	11	TRBJ1-1	ASSSVTDTEAF
TRBV5-1	13	TRBJ2-7	ASSLLGLASYEQY
TRBV5-6	12	TRBJ1-1	ASSPTGQGVQAF
TRBV7-8	12	TRBJ2-7	ASSLAGQPYEQY
TRBV5-4	12	TRBJ2-1	ASSSAGGGNEQF
TRBV12-3/TRBV12-4	11	TRBJ2-5	ASKWFDYGTQY
TRBV7-8	11	TRBJ2-7	ASSFGNSYEQY
TRBV16	11	TRBJ1-1	ASSYNQLERAF
TRBV5-1	12	TRBJ2-7	ASSLGLGPYEQY
TRBV5-1	14	TRBJ1-1	ASSPSVGGYYTEAF
TRBV5-1	12	TRBJ2-1	ASSSGDRDGEQF